The T cell receptor beta chain under discussion was sequenced for a study of T cell repertoires in cytomegalovirus infection. This clonotype has more than one count but fewer than ten. Antigen unknown. Germline V gene data show CDR1 as SEHNR and CDR2 as FQNEAQ (reference sequence). This CDR3 region has 11 residues. V lost 4 bases, J lost 6 bases, and 6 bases lay in between. TCRdb independently ran MiXCR on the reads; one entry per CDR3 protein. In the table there are some 920,000 distinct CDR3 sequences, approximately 30% of which are singletons. V is TRBV7-9 and J is TRBJ1-1; D is ambiguous. The receptor was derived from a human donor in good health (CMV status not recorded). Some clones in this sample may be carry-over from other donors' samples. The sample in question was cultured CD8+ T cells from PBMCs, obtained from culture after CMV antigen stimulation. The CDR3, as DNA: TGTGCCAGCAGCTCCGCCGCTGAAGCTTTCTTT. It yields the protein CASSSAAEAFF.